A single sample is the source of the 19 T cell receptor beta chains below, sequenced in a study of neurological immune-mediated disorders. In TCRdb, the 5' RACE reads were re-called with MiXCR into one record per CDR3 protein. The repertoire holds approximately 30,000 distinct CDR3 sequences, with roughly 14% as singletons. Time point defined: technical triplicate 2. What was sequenced was CD4+ T cells from blood. These receptor sequences come from a female donor with HTLV-1-associated myelopathy (HAM/TSP).

The J gene is TRBJ2-2, the V gene TRBV20-1; D might be TRBD1 or TRBD2, each matching 6 bases. This CDR3 has 15 residues. Between the trimmed V and J ends, which lost 0 bases and 6 bases, there was a span of 14 bases. Germline-derived CDR1 and CDR2 are DFQATT and SNEGSKA (reference sequence). The CDR3 spells CSAREGGPTSGELFF. CDR3 coding DNA: TGCAGTGCTAGAGAGGGGGGCCCGACTTCCGGGGAGCTGTTTTTT.

This clonotype was seen at least ten times. The chain couples TRBV10-3 to TRBJ1-2; D remains unclear. CDR1 is ENHRY, CDR2 SYGVKD, per germline. V was trimmed by 4 bases and J by 3 bases, leaving 9 bases between them. The CDR3 covers 13 residues. DNA of the CDR3: TGTGCCATCAGTGTGCGAGGGTACTATGGCTACACCTTC. This gives the protein CAISVRGYYGYTF.

In this sample, this clonotype turned up many times. The rearrangement uses TRBV7-9 and TRBJ1-3, with TRBD1 identical over 9 bases. CDR3 length: 16 amino acids. Germline V CDR1 and CDR2: SEHNR, FQNEAQ (reference sequence). Germline trimming cut 4 bases from V and 0 bases from J; bases unmatched to any gene: 4. CDR3 residues: CASSSGTGYSGNTIYF. In nucleotides, the CDR3 is TGTGCCAGCAGCTCGGGGACAGGGTACTCTGGAAACACCATATATTTT.

Many counts were recorded for this clonotype. The chain has TRBV5-8 and TRBJ2-1; D may be TRBD1 (6 bases). CDR3 length: 17 amino acids. Germline V gene sequence: CDR1 SGHTS, CDR2 YDEGEE. The V end was cut by 4 bases, the J end by 3 bases, with 20 bases between. CDR3 protein: CASSQQTHTRGYNEQFF. The CDR3 bases are TGTGCCAGCAGCCAGCAAACCCACACCAGGGGCTACAATGAGCAGTTCTTC. Full variable domain (rest looked up from reference TRBV5-8 and TRBJ2-1): EAGVTQSPTHLIKTRGQQATLRCSPISGHTSVYWYQQALGLGLQFLLWYDEGEERNRGNFPPRFSGRQFPNYSSELNVNALELEDSALYLCASSQQTHTRGYNEQFFGPGTRLTVL.

CDR3 nucleotide sequence: TGTGCCAGCAGCCCCGGACTAGCGGGGGAGACCCAGTACTTC. It codes for CASSPGLAGETQYF. V and J are TRBV7-2 and TRBJ2-5; 12 bases fit TRBD2. Per the germline V gene, CDR1 is SGHTA and CDR2 is FQGNSA. The V and J ends lost 5 bases and 5 bases, in that order; junction bases with no gene match: 3. The length of the CDR3 is 14 residues.

This clonotype was seen ten or more times. The V and J genes are TRBV5-1 and TRBJ1-1, with a weak D call TRBD1 (5 bases). Germline V gives CDR1 SGHRS, CDR2 YFSETQ. V dropped 4 bases and J dropped 0 bases, with 10 bases sitting between them. The CDR3 covers 14 residues. The CDR3 protein is CASSIDSLNTEAFF. CDR3 bases: TGCGCCAGCAGCATCGACAGCTTGAACACTGAAGCTTTCTTT.

This clonotype was observed at least ten times. The rearrangement joins TRBV3-1 to TRBJ2-1; D is possibly TRBD1 or TRBD2 (5 bases each). V lost 1 base, J lost 0 bases, and 7 bases lay in between. CDR3 length equals 15 residues. Germline V gene lookup returns CDR1 LGHDT and CDR2 YNNKEL (reference sequence). The CDR3 is CASSQGGSSYNEQFF. Here the CDR3 DNA reads TGTGCCAGCAGCCAAGGGGGGAGCTCCTACAATGAGCAGTTCTTC.

Concerning this clonotype: The junction differs from germline at one of its ends, possibly a read error. This chain connects TRBV5-6 to TRBJ1-2; a weak D match, TRBD1 (6 bases). In germline, CDR1 is SGHDT, CDR2 YYEEEE. This CDR3 is 14 amino acids long. CDR3 sequence reads: CASSLEDRKYGYTF. DNA for the CDR3: TGTGCCAGCAGCCTCGAAGACAGGAAATATGGCTACACATTC.

Many counts were recorded for this clonotype. The genes are TRBV12-3 or TRBV12-4 and TRBJ2-3, with no clear D. V was pared by 6 bases and J by 2 bases, with 6 bases between. The CDR3 is 12 amino acids. This chain's CDR3 is CASSRDTDTQYF. The CDR3 nucleotides read TGTGCCAGCAGCCGTGACACAGATACGCAGTATTTT.

This clonotype was observed a handful of times. V is TRBV20-1 and J is TRBJ1-6; 12 nucleotides match TRBD1. CDR3 length equals 18 residues. In germline, CDR1 is DFQATT, CDR2 SNEGSKA (reference sequence). The V gene end was trimmed by 0 bases and the J gene end by 1 base; junction bases not matched to a gene: 4. CDR3 loop: CSAREGGQGASYNSPLHF. CDR3 DNA sequence: TGCAGTGCTAGAGAAGGGGGACAGGGGGCTTCCTATAATTCACCCCTCCACTTT.

The rearrangement links TRBV4-2 to TRBJ2-2; maybe TRBD1 (6 bases). The V gene lost 4 bases and the J gene lost 4 bases, with 16 bases spanning the gap. The CDR3 covers 16 residues. The germline V gene encodes CDR1 LGHNA and CDR2 YNFKEQ. The CDR3 region is CASSPRLQGTTGELFF. The CDR3 DNA reads TGTGCCAGCAGCCCCAGGTTACAGGGTACCACCGGGGAGCTGTTTTTT.

This clonotype was counted ten times or more. The rearrangement uses TRBV7-2 and TRBJ2-1, with TRBD2 matching over 10 bases. The CDR3 is 16 amino acids. The V and J ends lost 1 base and 7 bases, in that order; junction bases with no gene match: 7. Germline V gene sequence: CDR1 SGHTA, CDR2 FQGNSA. CDR3 nucleotide sequence: TGTGCCAGCAGCTTAGGGCTAGCGGGGGCCGCTAATGAGCAGTTCTTC. Translation gives CASSLGLAGAANEQFF.

This clonotype has a count of ten or more. The chain joins TRBV12-3 or TRBV12-4 to TRBJ1-2, with 9 bases identical to TRBD1. This CDR3 has 14 amino acids. J gave up 7 bases and V 3 bases, and 6 bases lay outside the gene matches. CDR3 residues: CASSLGTGSIGYTF. The CDR3 region has the DNA TGTGCCAGCAGTTTGGGGACAGGGTCGATTGGCTACACCTTC.

This clonotype is labeled as medium-sized. The chain has TRBV6-5 and TRBJ2-7; 9 bases align to TRBD2. Germline loops: CDR1 MNHEY, CDR2 SVGAGI. CDR3 length equals 13 residues. After removal of 0 bases from V and 6 bases from J, the junction contained 0 bases not matched to a gene. The DNA for the CDR3 is TGTGCCAGCAGTTACTCTAGCGGGAGCGAGCAGTACTTC. Translation gives CASSYSSGSEQYF.

This clonotype was seen at least ten times. The chain carries TRBV7-9 and TRBJ2-3, with 14 bases lining up with TRBD2. The CDR3 runs to 17 residues. Looked up from germline, CDR1 is SEHNR and CDR2 is FQNEAQ (reference sequence). The V segment lost 5 bases and the J segment 3 bases; nucleotides outside the gene matches: 7. In DNA, the CDR3 is TGTGCCAGCAGCCCCGGACTAGCGGGAGGATGGACAGATACGCAGTATTTT. This codes for CASSPGLAGGWTDTQYF.

CDR3 loop: CASSLVGGTGELFF. The DNA of the CDR3 is TGCGCCAGCAGCTTGGTGGGGGGCACCGGGGAGCTGTTTTTT. This rearrangement joins TRBV5-1 to TRBJ2-2; weak D call: TRBD2 (6 bases). The ends were cut back, 0 bases at V and 4 bases at J, with 7 bases in the middle. Per germline, CDR1 SGHRS and CDR2 YFSETQ. There are 14 residues in the CDR3.

In its sample, this clonotype was seen many times. This rearrangement joins TRBV5-1 to TRBJ2-1; 7 nucleotides match TRBD2. Germline loops: CDR1 SGHRS, CDR2 YFSETQ. The CDR3 covers 16 residues. With V trimmed by 0 bases and J by 2 bases, 5 bases remained unmatched. The chain's CDR3 is CASSLELGGTYNEQFF. CDR3 DNA: TGCGCCAGCAGCTTGGAGCTCGGGGGGACCTACAATGAGCAGTTCTTC.

This clonotype was counted many times. V usage is TRBV12-3 or TRBV12-4 and J usage is TRBJ2-3; 7 positions agree with TRBD1. The CDR3 sequence is 14 residues long. J was trimmed by 9 bases and V by 4 bases; bases with no gene match: 10. CDR3 DNA: TGTGCCAGCAGTTCCTTTGGAGACAGGGAGACGCAGTATTTT. This codes for CASSSFGDRETQYF.

The chain carries TRBV29-1 and TRBJ2-2; a weak D match, TRBD2 (5 bases). The germline CDR1 and CDR2 sequences are SQVTM and ANQGSEA. This CDR3 contains 15 residues. The CDR3 nucleotides are TGCATCGTATTCCCCGGGGTCAACAACACCGGGGAGCTGTTTTTT. Amino acid sequence: CIVFPGVNNTGELFF.